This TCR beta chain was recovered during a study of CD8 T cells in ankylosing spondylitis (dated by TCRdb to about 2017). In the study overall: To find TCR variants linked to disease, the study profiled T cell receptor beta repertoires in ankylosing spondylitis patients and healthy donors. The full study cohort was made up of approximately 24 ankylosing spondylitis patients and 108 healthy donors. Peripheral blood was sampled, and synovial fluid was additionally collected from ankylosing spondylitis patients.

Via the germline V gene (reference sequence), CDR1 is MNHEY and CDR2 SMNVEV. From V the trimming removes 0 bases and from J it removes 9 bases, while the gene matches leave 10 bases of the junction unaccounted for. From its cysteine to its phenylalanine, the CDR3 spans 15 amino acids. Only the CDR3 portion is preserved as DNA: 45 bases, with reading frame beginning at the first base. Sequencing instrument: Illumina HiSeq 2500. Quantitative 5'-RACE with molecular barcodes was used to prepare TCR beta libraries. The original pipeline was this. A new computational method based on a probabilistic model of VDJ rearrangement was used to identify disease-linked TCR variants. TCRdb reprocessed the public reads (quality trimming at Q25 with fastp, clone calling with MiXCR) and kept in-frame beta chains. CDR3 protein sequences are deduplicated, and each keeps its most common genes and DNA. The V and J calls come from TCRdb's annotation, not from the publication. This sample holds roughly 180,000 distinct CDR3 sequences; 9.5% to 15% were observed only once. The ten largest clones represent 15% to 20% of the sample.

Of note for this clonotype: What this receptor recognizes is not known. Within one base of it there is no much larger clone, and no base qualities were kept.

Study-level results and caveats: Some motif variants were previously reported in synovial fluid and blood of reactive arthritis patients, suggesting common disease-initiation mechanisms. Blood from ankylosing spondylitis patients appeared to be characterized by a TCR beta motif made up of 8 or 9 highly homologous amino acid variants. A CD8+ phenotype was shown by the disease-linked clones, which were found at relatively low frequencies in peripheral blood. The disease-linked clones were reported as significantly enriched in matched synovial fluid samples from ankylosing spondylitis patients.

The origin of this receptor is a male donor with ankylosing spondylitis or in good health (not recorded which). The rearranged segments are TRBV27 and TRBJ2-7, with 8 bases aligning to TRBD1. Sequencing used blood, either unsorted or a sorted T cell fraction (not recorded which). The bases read TGTGCCAGCAGTTTATCTGGGACAGGCCATACCGGGCAGTACTTC. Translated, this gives CASSLSGTGHTGQYF.